The next 30 T cell receptor beta chains were all read from a single sample in a study of PD-1 blockade in mismatch repair-deficient tumors. Generated by immunoSEQ multiplex PCR, the TCRdb table keeps only in-frame clones and is missing some. The table lists just under 65,000 clones, approximately 90% of them singletons, with approximately 14% in the top ten. Sequences were derived from peripheral blood, sampled 52 weeks after starting pembrolizumab. These receptors all come from an adult with mismatch repair-deficient cancer.

The chain combines TRBV4-1 with TRBJ2-7; 8 bases are shared with TRBD1. The ends lost 0 bases at V and 1 base at J; junction bases unmatched: 5. CDR1 and CDR2 from the germline V gene are MGHRA and YSYEKL. This CDR3 is 16 amino acids long. The CDR3 is CASSQDIGTGSYEQYF. The DNA for the CDR3 is TGCGCCAGCAGCCAAGATATTGGGACAGGATCCTACGAGCAGTACTTC.

The chain is built from TRBV5-1 and TRBJ2-2, with 10 bases lining up with TRBD2. Looked up from germline, CDR1 is SGHRS and CDR2 is YFSETQ. The junction had 7 bases not matched to a gene; V was cut back by 0 bases and J by 8 bases. The CDR3 has 16 amino acids. The chain's CDR3 is CASSLDLAGALGELFF. Written as DNA, the CDR3 is TGCGCCAGCAGCTTGGATCTAGCGGGAGCTCTAGGGGAGCTGTTTTTT.

The V and J genes are TRBV6-1 and TRBJ1-1; D is ambiguous. CDR1 is MNHNS and CDR2 is SASEGT in the germline V gene. The CDR3 is 14 residues long. Trimming left V 10 bases short and J 3 bases short, with 18 bases between. CDR3 protein: CATSIGRRHTEAFF. CDR3 nucleotides: TGTGCCACTTCGATCGGGCGGCGGCACACTGAAGCTTTCTTT.

The gene calls are TRBV7-6 and TRBJ2-1; D is perhaps TRBD2 (8 bases). Germline V gene data show CDR1 as SGHVS and CDR2 as FNYEAQ. The CDR3 consists of 21 residues. V lost 3 bases to trimming and J lost 5 bases, with 32 bases between them. CDR3 protein: CASSLVRQGRSGRLAHNEQFF. The CDR3 DNA sequence: TGTGCCAGCAGCTTGGTCAGACAGGGAAGGAGTGGGAGACTAGCGCACAATGAGCAGTTCTTC.

The rearrangement links TRBV5-1 to TRBJ2-7, with D perhaps TRBD2 (5 bases). The CDR3 covers 14 residues. The V end was cut by 0 bases, the J end by 0 bases, with 7 bases between. CDR1 is SGHRS and CDR2 is YFSETQ in the germline V gene. The DNA of the CDR3 is TGCGCCAGCAGCTTGGGACTAATCTCCTACGAGCAGTACTTC. Translation gives CASSLGLISYEQYF.

V gene TRBV5-1 combines with J gene TRBJ2-7; TRBD2 matches 9 bases. Germline loops: CDR1 SGHRS, CDR2 YFSETQ. The CDR3 covers 14 residues. The V and J ends lost 4 bases and 4 bases, in that order; junction bases with no gene match: 6. CDR3 nucleotide sequence: TGCGCCAGCAGCCTTACGACTAGCGGTTACGAGCAGTACTTC. Protein: CASSLTTSGYEQYF.

This sequence joins TRBV4-3 and TRBJ2-3; TRBD1 agrees at 7 bases. The CDR3 has 15 amino acids. In germline, CDR1 is LGHNA, CDR2 YSLEER. J was trimmed by 0 bases and V by 5 bases; bases with no gene match: 5. CDR3 nucleotide sequence: TGCGCCAGCAGCTGGCCCAGGGGGAGCACAGATACGCAGTATTTT. Translating it yields CASSWPRGSTDTQYF.

V gene TRBV7-9 combines with J gene TRBJ1-1; D is undetermined. Trimming took off 8 bases at V and 2 bases at J, with 9 bases between the two ends. The germline CDR1 and CDR2 sequences are SEHNR and FQNEAQ (reference sequence). The CDR3 has 12 amino acids. In DNA, the CDR3 is TGTGCCAGCCTTCTGCACAACACTGAAGCTTTCTTT. It encodes CASLLHNTEAFF.

The chain uses TRBV5-5 and TRBJ2-7; no clear D. This CDR3 has 15 amino acids. CDR1 is SGHKS and CDR2 is YYEKEE in the germline V gene (reference sequence). V was trimmed by 0 bases and J by 0 bases, leaving 10 bases between them. This chain's CDR3 is CASSLVGRSSYEQYF. CDR3 in DNA: TGTGCCAGCAGCTTGGTGGGCAGATCCTCCTACGAGCAGTACTTC. The full variable domain, rest sourced from reference TRBV5-5 and TRBJ2-7, is DAGVTQSPTHLIKTRGQQVTLRCSPISGHKSVSWYQQVLGQGPQFIFQYYEKEERGRGNFPDRFSARQFPNYSSELNVNALLLGDSALYLCASSLVGRSSYEQYFGPGTRLTVT.

The chain is built from TRBV30 and TRBJ1-2; D remains unclear. There are 13 residues in the CDR3. From germline, CDR1 is GTSNPN and CDR2 SVGIG (reference sequence). V shed 4 bases and J shed 3 bases, with 12 bases lying between them. Here the CDR3 DNA reads TGTGCCTGGATATCCCTAGGAGACTATGGCTACACCTTC. Protein product: CAWISLGDYGYTF.

This sequence joins TRBV7-9 and TRBJ2-3, with D possibly being TRBD2 (6 bases). Germline lookup yields CDR1 SEHNR and CDR2 FQNEAQ (reference sequence). Trimming shortened V by 3 bases and J by 2 bases, and 12 bases separated the two germline ends. This CDR3 contains 15 residues. CDR3 in DNA: TGTGCCAGCAGCTTTTGGGACTTAAACACAGATACGCAGTATTTT. Translation: CASSFWDLNTDTQYF.

CDR3 region: CASSLGRQIFYGYTF. The CDR3 DNA sequence: TGTGCCAGCAGCTTAGGCCGGCAGATCTTCTATGGCTACACCTTC. V and J are TRBV13 and TRBJ1-2; no reliable D call. The germline V and J ends were trimmed by 0 bases and 4 bases, with 12 bases remaining between them. The CDR3 consists of 15 residues. Germline V gene lookup returns CDR1 PRHDT and CDR2 FYEKMQ (reference sequence).

The J gene is TRBJ1-1, the V gene TRBV27, with TRBD1 matching 10 bases. Germline CDR1 and CDR2: MNHEY and SMNVEV (reference sequence). The CDR3 spans 14 residues. After removal of 5 bases from V and 3 bases from J, the junction contained 3 bases not matched to a gene. The CDR3: CASSTDRGYTEAFF. CDR3 coding DNA: TGTGCCAGCAGTACGGACAGGGGGTACACTGAAGCTTTCTTT.

The V and J genes are TRBV10-2 and TRBJ1-5, with D tentatively TRBD1 (6 bases). Trimming removed 5 bases at V and 1 base at J, with 9 bases between. Per the germline V gene, CDR1 is WSHSY and CDR2 is SAAADI. This CDR3 spans 14 amino acids. The CDR3 here is CASSWTASNQPQHF. Here the CDR3 DNA reads TGCGCCAGCAGTTGGACAGCCAGCAATCAGCCCCAGCATTTT.

In DNA, the CDR3 is TGCGCCAGCAGGGACGACAGGGGTAACTACGAGCAGTACTTC. This translates into CASRDDRGNYEQYF. V is TRBV5-1 and J is TRBJ2-7, with 8 bases lining up with TRBD1. V lost 5 bases to trimming and J lost 3 bases; unmatched junction nucleotides: 7. Germline CDR1 SGHRS, CDR2 YFSETQ. This CDR3 is 14 amino acids long.

The chain has TRBV6-5 and TRBJ2-1, with unresolved D. The CDR3 length is 12 residues. V shed 2 bases and J shed 3 bases, with 2 bases lying between them. CDR1 MNHEY and CDR2 SVGAGI come from the germline V gene. Here the CDR3 DNA reads TGTGCCAGCAGTTACGACTACAATGAGCAGTTCTTC. Encoded protein: CASSYDYNEQFF.

The V gene is TRBV7-6, the J gene TRBJ1-1; the D gene is possibly TRBD1 (5 bases). The germline V gene encodes CDR1 SGHVS and CDR2 FNYEAQ. V dropped 1 base and J dropped 5 bases, with 8 bases sitting between them. There are 13 residues in the CDR3. This CDR3 reads CASSLEGATEAFF. The CDR3 nucleotides are TGTGCCAGCAGCTTAGAAGGGGCGACTGAAGCTTTCTTT. The entire variable domain, with the rest obtained from reference TRBV7-6 and TRBJ1-1, is as follows: GAGVSQSPRYKVTKRGQDVALRCDPISGHVSLYWYRQALGQGPEFLTYFNYEAQQDKSGLPNDRFSAERPEGSISTLTIQRTEQRDSAMYRCASSLEGATEAFFGQGTRLTVV.

The rearrangement joins TRBV28 to TRBJ1-5, with 7 bases lining up with TRBD1. The CDR3 has 14 amino acids. The V segment lost 5 bases and the J segment 4 bases; nucleotides outside the gene matches: 5. Germline assignment: CDR1 MDHEN and CDR2 SYDVKM. The CDR3, as DNA: TGTGCCAGCAGTCGACGACAGGGTAATCAGCCCCAGCATTTT. Protein sequence: CASSRRQGNQPQHF.

The chain employs TRBV30 and TRBJ2-1; possible D gene TRBD2, 5 bases. Trimming took off 2 bases at V and 7 bases at J, with 9 bases between the two ends. CDR1 GTSNPN and CDR2 SVGIG come from the germline V gene (reference sequence). The CDR3 is made up of 12 amino acids. The CDR3 DNA is TGTGCCTGGAGTCTTACGGGGAATGAGCAGTTCTTC. It is translated as CAWSLTGNEQFF.

This chain joins TRBV15 and TRBJ2-7; D call uncertain. The CDR3 consists of 14 residues. Trimming took 0 bases from V and 2 from J, leaving 8 bases between them. Germline lookup yields CDR1 LNHNV and CDR2 YYDKDF (reference sequence). The CDR3 region has the DNA TGTGCCACCAGCAGAGACTCACGAACCTACGAGCAGTACTTC. This translates into CATSRDSRTYEQYF.

The chain employs TRBV2 and TRBJ2-1; 9 nucleotides agree with TRBD1. Germline V lookup: CDR1 SNHLY, CDR2 FYNNEI. The V and J ends lost 3 bases and 4 bases, in that order; junction bases with no gene match: 4. The CDR3 loop spans 15 amino acids. The DNA for the CDR3 is TGTGCCAGCAGTGAGGGGACAGGGACTTACAATGAGCAGTTCTTC. It yields the protein CASSEGTGTYNEQFF.

The chain employs TRBV29-1 and TRBJ2-7; D not resolved. The CDR3 is 13 amino acids. Germline V gives CDR1 SQVTM, CDR2 ANQGSEA. With 4 bases removed from V and 3 bases from J, the gap between germline ends came to 13 bases. The CDR3 spells CSVGGMEYYEQYF. For the CDR3, the DNA is TGCAGCGTTGGGGGTATGGAGTACTACGAGCAGTACTTC.

In its sample, this clone was seen a few times. CDR3 nucleotide sequence: TGTGCCAGCACCCGATCCGGGACTAATTTGTTGGAGCAGTACTTC. Amino acid sequence: CASTRSGTNLLEQYF. The chain links TRBV6-8 to TRBJ2-7; 7 positions agree with TRBD2. From germline, CDR1 is MNHGY and CDR2 SAAAGT. J gave up 7 bases and V 7 bases, and 16 bases lay outside the gene matches. The CDR3 runs 15 residues.

The V call is TRBV27, the J call TRBJ2-2; 10 bases match TRBD2. This CDR3 region has 16 residues. After removal of 5 bases from V and 4 bases from J, the junction contained 7 bases not matched to a gene. The germline CDR1 and CDR2 sequences are MNHEY and SMNVEV (reference sequence). CDR3 in amino acids: CASSILAGPGTGELFF. The DNA of the CDR3 is TGTGCCAGCAGTATACTAGCGGGACCAGGCACCGGGGAGCTGTTTTTT.

This chain joins TRBV6-1 and TRBJ2-7; 7 bases match TRBD1. CDR1 and CDR2 from the germline V gene are MNHNS and SASEGT. The CDR3 covers 15 residues. Losses at the gene ends were 0 bases for V and 4 bases for J; bases not matched to a gene: 6. This chain's CDR3 is CASSEAGGAGYEQYF. CDR3 nucleotide sequence: TGTGCCAGCAGTGAAGCAGGGGGCGCCGGATACGAGCAGTACTTC.

The chain combines TRBV27 with TRBJ1-1; 8 bases match TRBD1. V shed 5 bases, J shed 5 bases, and the junction held 7 bases outside the gene matches. Germline V gene data show CDR1 as MNHEY and CDR2 as SMNVEV (reference sequence). This CDR3 has 14 amino acids. CDR3 nucleotide sequence: TGTGCCAGCAGTCTCGGACAGGGACGAACTGAAGCTTTCTTT. Translation: CASSLGQGRTEAFF.

The chain recombines TRBV28 with TRBJ1-2; D is perhaps TRBD1 (6 bases). Trimming cost V 4 bases and J 0 bases, with 24 bases left between them. CDR1 and CDR2 (germline): MDHEN, SYDVKM. The length of the CDR3 is 19 residues. In DNA, the CDR3 is TGTGCCAGCAGTTCGTTCGACAGGCCCAGATTGAAACCTAACTATGGCTACACCTTC. It translates to CASSSFDRPRLKPNYGYTF.

The chain couples TRBV30 to TRBJ2-5; D not resolved. Germline loops: CDR1 GTSNPN, CDR2 SVGIG (reference sequence). V was shortened by 5 bases and J by 0 bases, with 10 bases between the two germline ends. The CDR3 sequence is 13 residues long. The CDR3 is CAWGVKNQETQYF. The CDR3 nucleotides are TGTGCCTGGGGGGTGAAAAACCAAGAGACCCAGTACTTC.

The chain uses TRBV2 and TRBJ2-7, with D maybe TRBD2 (6 bases). The CDR3 has 15 residues. Germline V gives CDR1 SNHLY, CDR2 FYNNEI. Trimming stripped 6 bases from V and 2 bases from J, with 17 bases between. The CDR3 nucleotides read TGTGCCAGCAGGGTTGGGACTCTACTTCCCTACGAGCAGTACTTC. It yields the protein CASRVGTLLPYEQYF.

This chain joins TRBV29-1 and TRBJ2-7; 8 bases are shared with TRBD1. CDR1 is SQVTM and CDR2 is ANQGSEA in the germline V gene. This CDR3 region has 13 residues. Germline trimming cut 3 bases from V and 2 bases from J; bases unmatched to any gene: 3. The CDR3, as DNA: TGCAGCGTTGAGACAGGGGAGACCTACGAGCAGTACTTC. Translated: CSVETGETYEQYF.